This TCR beta chain was retrieved from a study of OX40 agonist ivuxolimab in advanced cancers. About the study: Partial responses occurred in three patients (one hepatocellular carcinoma, two cutaneous melanoma).

No patient had autoimmune disease or received systemic immunosuppression. As to this clone: Its cognate antigen is unknown.

Germline V lookup: CDR1 SGHAT, CDR2 FQDESV (reference sequence). The V and J ends lost 2 bases and 1 base respectively, with 6 bases between them. This CDR3 has 13 residues. Study-level results: Antigen targets of the expanded peripheral T cells went undetermined.

Some clones are missing from TCRdb's copy, which holds only in-frame ones; the method was immunoSEQ multiplex PCR. In the table there are approximately 90,000 clones, 88% of which are singletons. The TCR was taken from an adult with an advanced solid tumor such as melanoma, head and neck, liver or kidney cancer. The chain links TRBV11-1 to TRBJ2-7, with D hard to call. The specimen comprised CD4+ or CD8+ T cells sorted from blood, sampled in a trial of the OX40 agonist ivuxolimab. CDR3 DNA sequence: TGTGCCAGCAGCTTAATGGCTTCCTACGAGCAGTACTTC. This encodes CASSLMASYEQYF.